Presented here are 3 T cell receptor beta chains from one specimen sequenced in a study of Ad26.COV2.S vaccination and SARS-CoV-2 variants (TCRdb year 2021). This sample's time point label indicates: individuals recovered from natural SARS-CoV-2 infection. Library prep was done by the immunoSEQ multiplex PCR assay. TCRdb limited this immuneACCESS table to in-frame rearrangements with V and J called. A share of clones is missing; checked studies link under half to unresolved V genes, and the rest is unexplained. The sample table contains 300,000 to 450,000 clones; only one count was recorded for about 91% of them. 3% to 5% of the sample is held by the ten biggest clonotypes. Here the sequenced sample was peripheral blood, taken after recovery from COVID-19. The receptors originated from a human donor who had recovered from COVID-19.

The chain carries TRBV7-9 and TRBJ2-3, with D maybe TRBD2 (5 bases). CDR1 is SEHNR, CDR2 FQNEAQ, per germline (reference sequence). V dropped 5 bases and J dropped 1 base, with 10 bases sitting between them. The CDR3 consists of 14 residues. The CDR3 bases are TGTGCCAGCAGCCATAACGGGGGCACAGATACGCAGTATTTT. This sequence encodes CASSHNGGTDTQYF.

The genes are TRBV2 and TRBJ1-1; 10 bases line up with TRBD1. CDR1 and CDR2 from the germline V gene are SNHLY and FYNNEI. The J segment lost 4 bases and the V segment lost 6 bases, leaving 8 bases of the junction unmatched. CDR3 length: 15 residues. This CDR3 reads CASSPDGQGVTEAFF. CDR3 DNA: TGTGCCAGCAGCCCAGACGGACAGGGGGTCACTGAAGCTTTCTTT.

V is TRBV5-8 and J is TRBJ2-5; 12 positions agree with TRBD1. The CDR3 loop spans 15 amino acids. Germline CDR1 reads SGHTS; CDR2 reads YDEGEE. Trimming took 5 bases from V and 5 from J; bases not matched to a gene: 7. The CDR3, as DNA: TGTGCCAGCAGGGCCGGGACAGGGGGCTCGGAGACCCAGTACTTC. This translates into CASRAGTGGSETQYF.